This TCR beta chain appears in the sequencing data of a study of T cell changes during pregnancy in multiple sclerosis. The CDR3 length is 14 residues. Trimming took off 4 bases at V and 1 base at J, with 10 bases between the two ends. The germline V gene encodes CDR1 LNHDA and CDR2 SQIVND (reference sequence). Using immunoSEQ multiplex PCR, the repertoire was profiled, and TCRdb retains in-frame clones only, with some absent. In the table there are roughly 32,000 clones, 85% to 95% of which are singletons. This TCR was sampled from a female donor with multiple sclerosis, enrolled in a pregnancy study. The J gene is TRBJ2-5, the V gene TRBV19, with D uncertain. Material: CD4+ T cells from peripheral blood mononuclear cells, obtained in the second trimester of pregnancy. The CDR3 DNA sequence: TGTGCCAGTAGTACCAACGTAGTCCAAGAGACCCAGTACTTC. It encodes CASSTNVVQETQYF.